This TCR beta chain stems from a study of graft-versus-host responses after intestinal transplantation. The CDR3 loop spans 15 amino acids. Germline loops: CDR1 LNHDA, CDR2 SQIVND (reference sequence). Trimming removed 3 bases from V and 4 bases from J, with 10 bases in between. This clone was observed a single time. Antigen specificity is unknown. Profiled with immunoSEQ multiplex PCR; TCRdb holds only in-frame clones, not every one. The table includes 95,000 to 150,000 clones, roughly 91% detected once. The TCR comes from a human donor who received an intestinal transplant. The chain joins TRBV19 to TRBJ2-6, with D tentatively TRBD2 (5 bases). Material: unstimulated CD4+ T cells sorted from spleen or lymph node cells, obtained before intestinal transplant. CDR3: CASSITGYGANVLTF. CDR3 in DNA: TGTGCCAGTAGTATTACGGGGTACGGGGCCAACGTCCTGACTTTC. The entire variable domain, with the rest obtained from reference TRBV19 and TRBJ2-6, is as follows: DGGITQSPKYLFRKEGQNVTLSCEQNLNHDAMYWYRQDPGQGLRLIYYSQIVNDFQKGDIAEGYSVSREKKESFPLTVTSAQKNPTAFYLCASSITGYGANVLTFGAGSRLTVL.